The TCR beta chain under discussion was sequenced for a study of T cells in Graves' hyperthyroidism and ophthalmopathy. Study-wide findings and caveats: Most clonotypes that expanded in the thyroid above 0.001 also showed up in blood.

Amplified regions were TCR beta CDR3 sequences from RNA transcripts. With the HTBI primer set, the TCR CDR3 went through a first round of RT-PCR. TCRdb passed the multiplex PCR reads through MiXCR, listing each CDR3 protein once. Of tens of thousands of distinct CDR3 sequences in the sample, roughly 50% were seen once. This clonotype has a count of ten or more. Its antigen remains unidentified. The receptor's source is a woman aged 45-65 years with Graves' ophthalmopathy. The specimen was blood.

The DNA of the CDR3 is TGCGCCAGCAGCCAGACTAGCGGAACCTACGAGCAGTACTTC. Protein product: CASSQTSGTYEQYF. The chain uses TRBV4-1 and TRBJ2-7; 9 nucleotides agree with TRBD2. The germline CDR1 and CDR2 sequences are MGHRA and YSYEKL. V gave up 3 bases and J gave up 2 bases; unmatched junction bases: 2. The CDR3 contains 14 residues.